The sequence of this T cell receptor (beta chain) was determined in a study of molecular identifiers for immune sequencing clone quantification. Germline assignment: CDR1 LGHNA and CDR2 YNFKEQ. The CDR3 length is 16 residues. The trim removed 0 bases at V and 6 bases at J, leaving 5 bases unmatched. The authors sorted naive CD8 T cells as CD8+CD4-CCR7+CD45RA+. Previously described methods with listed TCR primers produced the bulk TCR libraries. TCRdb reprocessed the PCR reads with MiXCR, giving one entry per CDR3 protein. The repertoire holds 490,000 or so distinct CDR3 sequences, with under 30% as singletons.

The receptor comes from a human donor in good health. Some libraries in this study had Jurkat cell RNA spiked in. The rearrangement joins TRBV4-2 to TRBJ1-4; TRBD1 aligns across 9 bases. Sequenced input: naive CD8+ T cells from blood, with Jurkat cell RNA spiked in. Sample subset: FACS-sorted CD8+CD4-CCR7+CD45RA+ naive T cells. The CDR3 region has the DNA TGTGCCAGCAGCCAAGAAGGGGACAGGGTAGATGAAAAACTGTTTTTT. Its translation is CASSQEGDRVDEKLFF.